The source of this T cell receptor (beta chain) is a study of blood T cell repertoires in COVID-19 (TCRdb year 2020). Regarding the study in general: Samples covering the acute and convalescent phases of COVID-19 were provided by collaborators in the United States, Italy and Spain. The repertoires were released in a freely available public database intended as a resource for research on the immune response to SARS-CoV-2. Where available, HLA class I and class II types were obtained from metadata supplied by the sample provider rather than from assay-based typing. The prospective study material was composed of cDNA or gDNA derived from T cells, B-cell-depleted T cells, or PBMCs. Subjects who had been exposed to COVID-19, were actively infected with it, or had recovered from it provided the deeply sampled blood TCRbeta repertoires that made up the dataset. The samples were drawn from two sources: the first 160 participants of the ongoing ImmuneRACE study, and fewer than 1,500 subjects contributed by 6 global collaborators. A de-identified subject ID, COVID-19 status, age in years and sex were almost always included in the sample metadata. Findings and caveats that apply to the study as a whole: The amount of clinical and demographic metadata varied by source and participant and was provided uncurated.

For CDR1 and CDR2, the germline V gene (reference sequence) lists LNHDA and SQIVND. The junction carries 22 bases between V and J, which are trimmed by 5 bases and 8 bases respectively. The CDR3 spans 15 residues, from the cysteine through the phenylalanine. The entry retains the CDR3 DNA only, 45 bases that are in frame from base 1. This clone turned up a few times. It lacks a known antigen. Per-base qualities were not stored, and no clone one base away is much larger. The immunoSEQ Assay, a bias-controlled multiplex PCR, was used to amplify TCRbeta CDR3 regions from genomic DNA. Regarding the original processing steps: The number of nucleated cells in each sample was estimated from the amplification of reference gene primers within the assay. To quantify the absolute abundance of each unique TCRbeta CDR3 rearrangement, sequence reads were collapsed and filtered. Productive Simpson clonality was computed per sample as the square root of Simpson's diversity index over productive rearrangements. Sourced from immuneACCESS, this table was stored by TCRdb with only in-frame sequences that have V and J called. A share of the clones is absent; for the studies checked, an unresolved V gene accounts for under half, and the remainder has no known explanation. That table furnishes V, J and clone size, whereas the DNA furnished D and trimming. This sample is represented by about 200,000 clones; about 86% of them were singletons. The biggest ten clones account for 3.5% to 4.5% of the sample.

Enrolling through a virtual design, the prospective study's participants ranged in age from roughly 18 to 95 years and lived across roughly 24 United States geographic areas. In the prospective study, participants were assigned to cohorts based on the clinical history participants reported in a screening survey and a study questionnaire. In the prospective study, whole blood, serum and a nasopharyngeal or oropharyngeal swab were collected from each participant by mobile phlebotomists. Additional blood draws and questionnaires over a 2-month period could optionally be provided by prospective study participants. Blood samples from the prospective study were shipped frozen or at room temperature prior to DNA extraction.

Recombination connected TRBV19 to TRBJ2-7; TRBD2 is perhaps the D gene, given 6 matching bases. Material for sequencing was PBMCs or T cells enriched from blood (not recorded which). This clonotype was obtained from a woman aged 40 to 49 with acute COVID-19. The CDR3 in this case is CASSLLAASRSQQYF. The sequenced DNA: TGTGCCAGTAGTTTATTAGCGGCATCACGTTCTCAGCAGTACTTC.